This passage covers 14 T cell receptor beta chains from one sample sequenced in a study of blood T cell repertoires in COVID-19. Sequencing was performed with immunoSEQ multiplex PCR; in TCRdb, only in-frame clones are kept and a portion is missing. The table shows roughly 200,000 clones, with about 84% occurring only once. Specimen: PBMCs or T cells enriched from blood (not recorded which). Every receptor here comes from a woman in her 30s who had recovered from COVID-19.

This CDR3 reads CASSPWQGYEQYF. In nucleotides, the CDR3 is TGTGCCAGTAGTCCTTGGCAGGGCTACGAGCAGTACTTC. The chain carries TRBV19 and TRBJ2-7; TRBD1 is a possible D gene (5 bases). Trimming removed 5 bases from V and 3 bases from J, with 11 bases in between. Germline lookup yields CDR1 LNHDA and CDR2 SQIVND (reference sequence). This CDR3 is 13 amino acids long.

CDR3 nucleotides: TGTGCCAGCAGTGTTGATGGGACAGTATACTACGAGCAGTACTTC. Encoded protein: CASSVDGTVYYEQYF. The chain links TRBV2 to TRBJ2-7; 7 bases are shared with TRBD1. The CDR3 is made up of 15 amino acids. The ends lost 4 bases at V and 3 bases at J; junction bases unmatched: 9. Per the germline V gene, CDR1 is SNHLY and CDR2 is FYNNEI.

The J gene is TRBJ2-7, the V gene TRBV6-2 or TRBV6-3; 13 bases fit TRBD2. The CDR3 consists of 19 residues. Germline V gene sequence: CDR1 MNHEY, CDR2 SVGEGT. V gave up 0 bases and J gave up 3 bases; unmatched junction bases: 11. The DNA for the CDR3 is TGTGCCAGCAGTTACTCCCCTTTCGGACTAGCGGGAGAGCACTACGAGCAGTACTTC. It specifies CASSYSPFGLAGEHYEQYF.

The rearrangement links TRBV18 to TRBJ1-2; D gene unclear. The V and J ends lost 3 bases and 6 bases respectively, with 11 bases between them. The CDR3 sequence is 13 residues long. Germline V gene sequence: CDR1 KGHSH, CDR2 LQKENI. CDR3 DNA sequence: TGTGCCAGCTCACCCGGGGTCAGCGATGGCTACACCTTC. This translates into CASSPGVSDGYTF.

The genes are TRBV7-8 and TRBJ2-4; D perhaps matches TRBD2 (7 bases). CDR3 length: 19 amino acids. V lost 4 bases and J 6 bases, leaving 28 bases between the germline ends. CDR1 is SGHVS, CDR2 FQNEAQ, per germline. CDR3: CASSSRFGGGTIVGNIQYF. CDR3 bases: TGTGCCAGCAGCTCCCGTTTCGGGGGAGGGACAATCGTCGGAAACATTCAGTACTTC.

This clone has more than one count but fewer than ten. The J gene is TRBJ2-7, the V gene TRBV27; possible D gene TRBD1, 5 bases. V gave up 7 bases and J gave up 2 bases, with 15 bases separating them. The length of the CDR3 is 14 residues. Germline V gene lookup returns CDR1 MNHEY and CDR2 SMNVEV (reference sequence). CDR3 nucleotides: TGTGCCAGCAATCAGGCAGGGAAGGCCTACGAGCAGTACTTC. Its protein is CASNQAGKAYEQYF.

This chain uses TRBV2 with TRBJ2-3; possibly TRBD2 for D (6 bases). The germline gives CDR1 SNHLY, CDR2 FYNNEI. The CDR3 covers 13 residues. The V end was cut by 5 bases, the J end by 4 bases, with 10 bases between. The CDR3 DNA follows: TGTGCCAGCAGTCGAACTAGCTCAGATACGCAGTATTTT. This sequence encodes CASSRTSSDTQYF.

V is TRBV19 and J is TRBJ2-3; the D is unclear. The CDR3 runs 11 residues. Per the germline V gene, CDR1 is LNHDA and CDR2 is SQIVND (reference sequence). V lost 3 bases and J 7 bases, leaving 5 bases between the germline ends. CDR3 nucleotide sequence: TGTGCCAGTAGTATCTCTCATACGCAGTATTTT. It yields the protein CASSISHTQYF.

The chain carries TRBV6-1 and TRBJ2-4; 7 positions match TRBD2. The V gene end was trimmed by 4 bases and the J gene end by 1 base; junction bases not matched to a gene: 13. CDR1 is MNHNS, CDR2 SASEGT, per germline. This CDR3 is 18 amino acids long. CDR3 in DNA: TGTGCCAGCAGTGGGCTAAGGCGGGACTATAAGGCCAAAAACATTCAGTACTTC. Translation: CASSGLRRDYKAKNIQYF.

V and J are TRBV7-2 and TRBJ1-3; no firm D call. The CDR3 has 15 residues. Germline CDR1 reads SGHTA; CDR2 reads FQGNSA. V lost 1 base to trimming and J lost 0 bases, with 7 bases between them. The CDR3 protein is CASSLEAGSGNTIYF. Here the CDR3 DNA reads TGTGCCAGCAGCTTAGAGGCAGGCTCTGGAAACACCATATATTTT.

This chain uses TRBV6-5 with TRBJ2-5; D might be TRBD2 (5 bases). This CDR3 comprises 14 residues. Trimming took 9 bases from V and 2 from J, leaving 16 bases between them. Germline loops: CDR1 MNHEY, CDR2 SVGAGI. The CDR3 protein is CARTEERGQETQYF. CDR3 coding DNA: TGTGCCAGGACGGAGGAACGTGGGCAAGAGACCCAGTACTTC.

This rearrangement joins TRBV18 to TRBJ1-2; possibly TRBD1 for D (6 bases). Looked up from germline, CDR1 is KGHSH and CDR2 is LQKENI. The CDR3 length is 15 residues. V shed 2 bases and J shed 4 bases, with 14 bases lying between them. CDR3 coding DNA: TGTGCCAGCTCACCAGACAGGAAAACATCCTATGGCTACACCTTC. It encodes CASSPDRKTSYGYTF.

The CDR3 sequence: CATSGVLGTGDTGELFF. In DNA form, the CDR3 reads TGTGCCACCAGTGGTGTACTCGGGACAGGAGACACCGGGGAGCTGTTTTTT. The chain joins TRBV24-1 to TRBJ2-2; TRBD1 aligns across 8 bases. Germline V gene data show CDR1 as KGHDR and CDR2 as SFDVKD. V dropped 5 bases and J dropped 3; count of bases not matched to a gene: 10. This CDR3 is built from 17 residues.

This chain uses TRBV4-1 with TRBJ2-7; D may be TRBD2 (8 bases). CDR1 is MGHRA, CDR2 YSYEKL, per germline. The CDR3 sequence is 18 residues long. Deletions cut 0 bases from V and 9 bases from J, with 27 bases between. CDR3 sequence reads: CASSQEGFQGGSGSTQYF. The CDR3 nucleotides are TGCGCCAGCAGCCAAGAAGGGTTCCAGGGGGGAAGCGGGAGTACGCAGTACTTC.